This T cell receptor beta chain was recorded in a study of T-cell memory formation after mild COVID-19. Whole-study context: TCR clusters were mostly confined to one donor each. The study, taken as a whole, reports: Chiefly within CM and EM were the contracting CD4+ clones; CD8+ ones were within EMRA. Pre-infection memory showed some responding clones, and this suggested that cross-reactive memory joined. Contracting clones, day 15 to 85, had balanced CD4/CD8, and later expanders favored CD4+.

TCRdb reanalysed the 5' RACE reads using MiXCR and keeps one entry per CDR3 protein. Of more than 250,000 distinct CDR3 sequences listed, roughly 17% are singletons. Turning to this clonotype: The antigen remains undetermined.

The sequenced sample was PBMCs or a T cell subset sorted from them (not recorded which). This sequence originates from a man younger than 30 who had mild COVID-19 (a few samples of this study predate the infection). Cell type and time point are not known.

The CDR3 nucleotides are TGCAGCTGGGCGCGGGAAGAAAGATCACCCCTCCACTTT. This codes for CSWAREERSPLHF. The J gene is TRBJ1-6, the V gene TRBV29-1; D remains unclear. The CDR3 length is 13 residues. The germline V gene has CDR1 SQVTM and CDR2 ANQGSEA. V gave up 8 bases and J gave up 10 bases, with 18 bases separating them.